A selection of T cell receptor beta chains follows, all from one sample in a study of blood T cell repertoires in COVID-19. The table came from immunoSEQ multiplex PCR; TCRdb's copy has only in-frame clones and leaves some out. The sample shows approximately 470,000 clones, 70% to 90% of them seen only once. Sequencing used peripheral blood. The receptors derive from a human donor in a cohort sampled during active COVID-19. The CDR3 runs from the conserved cysteine through the conserved F or W. A D gene is named only where the DNA matches it firmly.

j_call v_call d_call cdr3_aa
TRBJ1-1 TRBV19 TRBD1 CASSTTGNAVGAFF
TRBJ1-1 TRBV28 TRBD1 CASSFPGQGTTEAFF
TRBJ2-3 TRBV7-2 TRBD2 CASSLVAGFGTDTQYF
TRBJ2-7 TRBV4-2 TRBD2 CASSQDTGGGPYEQYF
TRBJ2-7 TRBV19 TRBD1 CASGDRAYEQYF
TRBJ1-1 TRBV4-2 TRBD1 CASSQDSQGADTEAFF
TRBJ1-5 TRBV6-2/TRBV6-3 . CASSYWSGWNQPQHF
TRBJ2-3 TRBV2 . CASRPRTIWGADTQYF
TRBJ2-5 TRBV2 . CASIMASAMGQMAHF
TRBJ1-2 TRBV3-1/TRBV3-2 TRBD1 CASSLRDSGNYGYTF
TRBJ2-6 TRBV24-1 . CATSDGRFSSGANVLTF
TRBJ2-5 TRBV25-1 TRBD2 CASGDLAGTGETQYF
TRBJ1-6 TRBV6-5 TRBD1 CASRIRDRESSPLHF
TRBJ1-1 TRBV3-1/TRBV3-2 . CASSQEGAGETEAFF
TRBJ1-2 TRBV9 . CASSGRGGLGDYGYTF